One and the same sample provided the 9 T cell receptor beta chains below, sequenced in a study of blood T cell repertoires in COVID-19. Here immunoSEQ multiplex PCR was the method, and the copy in TCRdb shows in-frame clones only, minus some. The data show 300,000 to 400,000 clones, 80% to 90% seen once. The sample was PBMCs or T cells enriched from blood (not recorded which). The receptor source for this set is a man aged 18 to 35 who had recovered from COVID-19.

The V call is TRBV3-1 (or the pseudogene TRBV3-2), the J call TRBJ1-1; 9 bases align to TRBD1. J lost 1 base, V lost 4 bases, and 4 bases had no gene match. CDR3 size: 15 residues. The germline V gene has CDR1 LGHDT and CDR2 YNNKEL (reference sequence). The CDR3 protein is CASSPTGGENTEAFF. The CDR3 nucleotides are TGTGCCAGCAGCCCCACAGGGGGCGAGAACACTGAAGCTTTCTTT.

As DNA, the CDR3 is TGTGCCAGCACCGAGTTAGGGGGAAATGGAAACACCATATATTTT. As protein: CASTELGGNGNTIYF. This chain uses TRBV3-1 (or the pseudogene TRBV3-2) with TRBJ1-3; D is possibly TRBD1 (6 bases). Germline CDR1 reads LGHDT; CDR2 reads YNNKEL (reference sequence). This CDR3 spans 15 amino acids. Trimming took 7 bases from V and 3 from J, leaving 16 bases between them.

This clone was detected a few times. The chain links TRBV24-1 to TRBJ1-2, with 7 positions matching TRBD1. This CDR3 is 13 amino acids long. V trimming: 4 bases; J trimming: 8 bases; junction bases outside the gene matches: 6. Germline CDR1 reads KGHDR; CDR2 reads SFDVKD. The CDR3 protein is CATSDFQGEGYTF. The CDR3 bases are TGTGCCACCAGTGACTTCCAGGGGGAAGGCTACACCTTC.

This clone was seen a single time. The chain has TRBV29-1 and TRBJ2-7; perhaps TRBD1 as D (6 bases). CDR3 length: 14 amino acids. The germline V gene has CDR1 SQVTM and CDR2 ANQGSEA. V was shortened by 0 bases and J by 3 bases, with 12 bases between the two germline ends. The CDR3 coding sequence is TGCAGCGTTGAAGATCAGGAAGGGGGCTACGAGCAGTACTTC. This codes for CSVEDQEGGYEQYF.

About this clone: The sample carries other DNA sequences with the same CDR3. CDR3 sequence reads: CASSQDPGGSYEQYF. Written as DNA, the CDR3 is TGCGCCAGCAGCCAAGATCCAGGGGGATCCTACGAGCAGTACTTC. The chain links TRBV4-1 to TRBJ2-7; TRBD1 agrees at 7 bases. Germline-derived CDR1 and CDR2 are MGHRA and YSYEKL. The CDR3 loop spans 15 amino acids. Unmatched junction bases numbered 3, after V lost 0 bases and J lost 1 base.

The CDR3 sequence is CASSLSRTGVGGYTF. As DNA, the CDR3 is TGTGCCAGCAGTTTATCCAGGACAGGGGTCGGCGGCTACACCTTC. The J gene is TRBJ1-2, the V gene TRBV27, with TRBD1 identical over 9 bases. The CDR3 covers 15 residues. From germline, CDR1 is MNHEY and CDR2 SMNVEV (reference sequence). Trimming took 0 bases from V and 8 from J; bases not matched to a gene: 7.

V usage is TRBV5-1 and J usage is TRBJ1-1, with D perhaps matching TRBD1 (6 bases). CDR1 and CDR2 from the germline V gene are SGHRS and YFSETQ. The CDR3 consists of 16 residues. Trimming pared 4 bases from V and 2 bases from J, leaving 18 bases between. CDR3 sequence (DNA): TGCGCCAGCAGCCGCCTGGCGGCAGGGGCCAACACTGAAGCTTTCTTT. Translation: CASSRLAAGANTEAFF.

The rearrangement links TRBV21-1 to TRBJ2-7; TRBD2 reflects the table's D call only, with no check against the DNA. TRBV21-1 is a documented pseudogene. CDR3 length equals 18 residues. The CDR3, as DNA: TGTGCCAGCAGGGAGGGACAGAAAACTAGCGGGAGCTTTTACGAGCAGTACTTC. Protein sequence: CASREGQKTSGSFYEQYF.

Only one count was recorded for this clone. The chain joins TRBV6-2 or TRBV6-3 to TRBJ2-1; D gene unclear. Trimming removed 5 bases from V and 6 bases from J, with 8 bases in between. The CDR3 consists of 12 residues. CDR1 MNHEY and CDR2 SVGEGT come from the germline V gene. CDR3 in DNA: TGTGCCAGCAGTCAATCCGGCAATGAGCAGTTCTTC. It is translated as CASSQSGNEQFF.